Listed below are T cell receptor beta chains from one sample, sequenced in a study of T cells after yellow fever vaccination. TCRdb reprocessed the 5' RACE reads with MiXCR, giving one entry per CDR3 protein. The sample holds around 400,000 distinct CDR3 sequences; around 10% are singletons and the top ten take about 17%. The sample in question was PBMCs, obtained on the day of the first yellow fever vaccination. These TCRs come from a man between 18 and 35 years old who received the YFV17D yellow fever vaccine. Both conserved end residues are part of each CDR3. D genes are given only for firm matches. Size is omitted from some rows. Given values are once, few, many or a class for expanded clones.

j_call v_call d_call clone_size cdr3_nt cdr3_aa
TRBJ2-1 TRBV20-1 TRBD1 . TGCATTGCCAGCTCAGGACAGGGTCTAGGCGATGAGCAGTTCTTC CIASSGQGLGDEQFF
TRBJ2-7 TRBV7-2 . . TGTGCCAGCAGCTACCAAGCTGACACCTACGAGCAGTACTTC CASSYQADTYEQYF
TRBJ2-1 TRBV4-3 . . TGCGCCAGCAGCCCGCAGAGGCTGTTGAACAATGAGCAGTTCTTC CASSPQRLLNNEQFF
TRBJ2-5 TRBV3-1 . . TGTGCCAGCAGCCAAGTTACAGAAGAGACCCAGTACTTC CASSQVTEETQYF
TRBJ2-6 TRBV7-2 . many TGTGCCAGCACCTATTGGGGGTCTGGGGCCAACGTCCTGACTTTC CASTYWGSGANVLTF
TRBJ1-1 TRBV18 . . TGTGCCAGCTCCCCCACAACGACTTCGGCTGAAGCTTTCTTT CASSPTTTSAEAFF
TRBJ2-1 TRBV29-1 . . TGCAGCGCCACCGCCAGAGGGTCCCCCTACAATGAGCAGTTCTTC CSATARGSPYNEQFF
TRBJ1-1 TRBV30 . few TGTGCCTCGCACCGTAACGAGAACACTGAAGCTTTCTTT CASHRNENTEAFF
TRBJ1-2 TRBV6-2/TRBV6-3 . few TGTGCCAGCAGTTACATGGCAGGGGTTGGCTACACCTTC CASSYMAGVGYTF
TRBJ1-3 TRBV4-2 TRBD1 . TGTGCCAGTGCTTGGACAGGTGTTCCTGGAAACACCATATATTTT CASAWTGVPGNTIYF
TRBJ2-7 TRBV6-2/TRBV6-3 TRBD2 few TGTGCCAGCACCCTCTCAGCGAGCGGGGGGCCCTACGAGCAGTACTTC CASTLSASGGPYEQYF
TRBJ2-3 TRBV7-9 TRBD2 few TGTGCCAGCAGCTTACCTAGCGGGGGTAGCACAGATACGCAGTATTTT CASSLPSGGSTDTQYF
TRBJ2-3 TRBV19 TRBD2 . TGTGCCAGTAGCCTAGCGGGGGGAAGATATAGCACAGATACGCAGTATTTT CASSLAGGRYSTDTQYF
TRBJ1-1 TRBV12-3/TRBV12-4 . . TGTGCCAGCAGTTTATTTATCGGGGGACTGGGTCCTGAAGCTTTCTTT CASSLFIGGLGPEAFF
TRBJ1-5 TRBV7-2 . few TGTGCCAGCGGGGTACGAGGCAATCAGCCCCAGCATTTT CASGVRGNQPQHF
TRBJ2-6 TRBV5-1 . . TGCGCCAGCAGCGTACAGGGTCCCGGGGCCACTGGGGCCAACGTCCTGACTTTC CASSVQGPGATGANVLTF
TRBJ2-2 TRBV5-4 TRBD2 . TGTGCCAGCAGCTTGCGTTGGGGAGGCGGGGGGGCCTTCACCGGGGAGCTGTTTTTT CASSLRWGGGGAFTGELFF
TRBJ2-2 TRBV7-9 . few TGTGCCACCAGCCGTTGGGACTTACCCACCGGGGAGCTGTTTTTT CATSRWDLPTGELFF
TRBJ2-6 TRBV5-5 . . TGTGCCAGCAGAGTGGATGGGGCCAACGTCCTGACTTTC CASRVDGANVLTF
TRBJ1-2 TRBV7-2 . many TGTGCCAGCAGCTTATGGGCAGCGTATGGCTACACCTTC CASSLWAAYGYTF
TRBJ2-7 TRBV28 TRBD1 few TGTGCCAGCAGGAAGACAGGGGGCTCCTACGAGCAGTACTTC CASRKTGGSYEQYF
TRBJ2-7 TRBV4-1 TRBD1 few TGCGCCAGCAGCCAAGATAAGGACAGGGGGACCTACGAGCAGTACTTC CASSQDKDRGTYEQYF
TRBJ2-7 TRBV4-3 . few TGCGCCAGCAGCCAAGATATGCAGGCCCCTCTCTACGAGCAGTACTTC CASSQDMQAPLYEQYF
TRBJ1-1 TRBV29-1 . . TGCAGTGAGGGGGAGGTAGCCACTGAAGCTTTCTTT CSEGEVATEAFF
TRBJ1-5 TRBV18 . few TGTGCCAGCTCAAGCCGCCAGGGCCTTGGTCAGCCCCAGCATTTT CASSSRQGLGQPQHF
TRBJ2-2 TRBV7-2 . few TGTGCCAGCAGCTTTAAGCGGTTCGCGAACACCGGGGAGCTGTTTTTT CASSFKRFANTGELFF
TRBJ2-5 TRBV4-2 TRBD2 . TGTGCCAGCAGCCAAGATCGGTCGGTAGCGGGCCAAGAGACCCAGTACTTC CASSQDRSVAGQETQYF
TRBJ2-3 TRBV7-3 . few TGTGCCAGCAGCTTAACTGGCTCCTCGGCAGATACGCAGTATTTT CASSLTGSSADTQYF
TRBJ1-2 TRBV5-1 . few TGCGCCAGCAGCTCGGACGTTTACTATGGCTACACCTTC CASSSDVYYGYTF
TRBJ2-3 TRBV12-3/TRBV12-4 . few TGTGCCAGCAAAACGGACAGCACCACAGATACGCAGTATTTT CASKTDSTTDTQYF
TRBJ2-2 TRBV6-2/TRBV6-3 . . TGTGCCAGCAGTTACGGGTACACCGGGGAGCTGTTTTTT CASSYGYTGELFF
TRBJ2-1 TRBV12-3/TRBV12-4 . many TGTGCCAGCAGTTTTCTGCTCAATGAGCAGTTCTTC CASSFLLNEQFF
TRBJ1-2 TRBV7-3 TRBD1 few TGTGCCAGCAGCTCCCTTCCGGGACAGCCGGATGGCTACACCTTC CASSSLPGQPDGYTF
TRBJ2-3 TRBV4-3 . many TGCGCCAGCAGCCTAGACAGCCAAGCAGATACGCAGTATTTT CASSLDSQADTQYF
TRBJ1-2 TRBV2 . . TGTGCCAGCAGTGAAGCAGGGGTACTCTTTGGCTACACCTTC CASSEAGVLFGYTF
TRBJ2-2 TRBV5-4 . once TGTGCCAGCAGCTACGCATCCCCTAATTCGGTGACCGGGGAGCTGTTTTTT CASSYASPNSVTGELFF
TRBJ2-2 TRBV7-2 . few TGTGCCAGCAGCTTAGTACAGCTTCCCACGCTGTTTTTT CASSLVQLPTLFF
TRBJ2-1 TRBV7-9 . many TGTGCCAGCAGCTTTGGTGAGCAGTTCTTC CASSFGEQFF
TRBJ2-3 TRBV7-2 . . TGTGCCAGCTGGGACGGGGGCCTCGCAGATACGCAGTATTTT CASWDGGLADTQYF
TRBJ1-4 TRBV15 TRBD1 few TGTGCCACCAGCAGAGGACAGGGGCCTAATGAAAAACTGTTTTTT CATSRGQGPNEKLFF
TRBJ1-2 TRBV18 . many TGTGCCAGCTCACCGCGGCGAGGGGATGGCTACACCTTC CASSPRRGDGYTF
TRBJ2-3 TRBV7-2 . many TGTGCCAGCAGCTTATTTTCAGATACGCAGTATTTT CASSLFSDTQYF
TRBJ1-2 TRBV6-5 TRBD1 . TGTGCCACAGCAGTCTACGGCGGAGGGGACAGGGGGGTATATGGCTACACCTTC CATAVYGGGDRGVYGYTF
TRBJ1-4 TRBV27 . few TGTGCCAGCAGGCACCGGGAGCCAAGGGAAAAACTGTTTTTT CASRHREPREKLFF
TRBJ1-4 TRBV7-2 TRBD1 . TGTGCCAGCAGCTTACAGGGGGGAAAAGATGAAAAACTGTTTTTT CASSLQGGKDEKLFF
TRBJ2-4 TRBV27 . few TGTGCCAGCCCCTCTCGCCCCCCAACAGGTCTAGCCAAAAACATTCAGTACTTC CASPSRPPTGLAKNIQYF
TRBJ2-2 TRBV28 . few TGTGCCAGCAGTTGGTCGTCGGGGGAAGTGGCCACCGGGGAGCTGTTTTTT CASSWSSGEVATGELFF
TRBJ2-7 TRBV4-2 TRBD2 few TGTGCCAGCAGCCAAGTTATTAGCGGGACCTACGAGCAGTACTTC CASSQVISGTYEQYF
TRBJ2-2 TRBV6-5 . . TGTGCCAGCACCTTCCCGGTGGGGGGGGGCCGGACCGGGGAGCTGTTTTTT CASTFPVGGGRTGELFF
TRBJ2-3 TRBV7-2 . . TGTGCCAGCAGCACGCGACAGTTCACCGGAGATACGCAGTATTTT CASSTRQFTGDTQYF
TRBJ2-7 TRBV6-1 . . TGTGCCAGCAAGATGAGACAGGCTCCCCACGAGCAGTACTTC CASKMRQAPHEQYF
TRBJ1-6 TRBV7-2 TRBD1 . TGTGCCAGCAGCCCCCGACAGGGAAATTCACCCCTCCACTTT CASSPRQGNSPLHF
TRBJ2-2 TRBV7-9 TRBD1 . TGTGCCAGCGGGACAGGGCGGGACACCGGGGAGCTGTTTTTT CASGTGRDTGELFF
TRBJ2-1 TRBV5-1 TRBD2 few TGCGCCAGCAGCCTCGGGCGGGGGTCCAATGAGCAGTTCTTC CASSLGRGSNEQFF
TRBJ1-1 TRBV12-3/TRBV12-4 . few TGTGCCAGCAGTTTAGTGGGGGTTCAAGTTGAAGCTTTCTTT CASSLVGVQVEAFF
TRBJ2-1 TRBV3-1 . . TGTGCCAGCAGCCGAGCGGTTAGCTCCTACAATGAGCAGTTCTTC CASSRAVSSYNEQFF
TRBJ2-3 TRBV13 TRBD2 few TGTGCCAGCAGCTTAGTGCGGGGGGGCTCGGGAGTGTATACGCAGTATTTT CASSLVRGGSGVYTQYF
TRBJ2-5 TRBV6-5 TRBD2 few TGTGCCAGCAGTTACTCTTCTAGCGGGGGGGCCCAAGAGACCCAGTACTTC CASSYSSSGGAQETQYF
TRBJ2-7 TRBV5-1 . few TGCGCCAGCAGCACGGACGGGTACGAGCAGTACTTC CASSTDGYEQYF
TRBJ1-2 TRBV20-1 TRBD1 . TGCACCCCACCCGTCGGACAGGGGGCTGGTGGCTACACCTTC CTPPVGQGAGGYTF